This entry describes one T cell receptor (beta chain). At one end, the junction sequence differs from germline, possibly due to a read error. TCRdb redid the calling of the reads with MiXCR, one entry per CDR3 protein. The sample lists about 460,000 distinct CDR3 sequences; approximately 11% were seen once. The data derive from a study of T cell repertoires in cytomegalovirus infection. Study as a whole: Both a matching HLA type and CMV infection were indicated by public TCR beta signatures.

This clonotype was sampled from a human donor in good health (CMV status not recorded). Some clones in this sample may be carry-over from other donors' samples. The sequencing input was PBMCs.

The CDR3 DNA sequence: TGTGCCAGCAGTTTGGGGGGTTTGAACACTGTAGCTTTCTTT. This codes for CASSLGGLNTVAFF. The genes are TRBV27 and TRBJ1-1, with a weak D call TRBD1 (5 bases). The CDR3 consists of 14 residues. Germline-derived CDR1 and CDR2 are MNHEY and SMNVEV (reference sequence).